A selection of T cell receptor beta chains follows, all from one sample in a study of blood T cell repertoires in COVID-19. TCRdb's copy holds only in-frame clones and misses some; the assay was immunoSEQ multiplex PCR. This table holds more than 95,000 clones, 86% found once. The sequencing input was peripheral blood. The origin of the receptors is a man between 65 and 80 years old who had recovered from COVID-19. CDR3s include the opening cysteine and the closing phenylalanine or tryptophan. Fields, in order: CDR3 protein, V gene, J gene.

CDR3 protein: CASRKAGDEQYF
V gene: TRBV7-9
J gene: TRBJ2-7

CDR3 protein: CASSFTSGGPANTGELFF
V gene: TRBV9
J gene: TRBJ2-2

CDR3 protein: CSASPQQGTEAFF
V gene: TRBV29-1
J gene: TRBJ1-1

CDR3 protein: CASSDVSRPRAEQFF
V gene: TRBV6-4
J gene: TRBJ2-1

CDR3 protein: CASSLGPGYEQYF
V gene: TRBV7-2
J gene: TRBJ2-7

CDR3 protein: CAWRDSRETQYF
V gene: TRBV30
J gene: TRBJ2-5

CDR3 protein: CASSLGTGGSEQYF
V gene: TRBV5-1
J gene: TRBJ2-7

CDR3 protein: CASSPRDSLYGYTF
V gene: TRBV3-1/TRBV3-2
J gene: TRBJ1-2

CDR3 protein: CASSYKRTSARREQYF
V gene: TRBV6-5
J gene: TRBJ2-7

CDR3 protein: CASRSLAGGSYEQYF
V gene: TRBV5-4
J gene: TRBJ2-7

CDR3 protein: CASSKLNRGNTEAFF
V gene: TRBV7-8
J gene: TRBJ1-1

CDR3 protein: CASSQAPGGEKLFF
V gene: TRBV3-1/TRBV3-2
J gene: TRBJ1-4